This TCR beta chain was identified in a study of cytomegalovirus exposure and HLA in healthy donors. Study-level points and caveats: CMV serostatus was the only recorded immune exposure for donors. Most TCR sequences were uncommon, yet certain public TCRs appeared in many donors.

60 Vbeta and 13 Jbeta primers were used in PCR. Profiled with immunoSEQ multiplex PCR; TCRdb holds only in-frame clones, not every one. The table includes more than 150,000 clones, roughly nine tenths detected once. For this clone: What it binds is unknown.

This CDR3 spans 17 amino acids. Trimming took 0 bases from V and 2 from J, leaving 13 bases between them. From germline, CDR1 is LGHNA and CDR2 YNFKEQ. Sequencing input: PBMCs. The TCR sequence derives from a girl under three years old in good health and CMV-seronegative. J is TRBJ2-2 and V is TRBV4-2; a possible D gene is TRBD1 (6 bases). The CDR3: CASSQDLGGHNTGELFF. The CDR3 coding sequence is TGTGCCAGCAGCCAAGATTTAGGGGGACACAACACCGGGGAGCTGTTTTTT.